This TCR beta chain was retrieved from a study of shared T cell receptors in the human thymus. The repertoire was sequenced with immunoSEQ multiplex PCR; TCRdb's copy has only in-frame clones and lacks some. Seen here are more than 300,000 clones, roughly 94% observed once, and the top ten hold approximately 0.02%. This clonotype was sampled from a human donor. Sequencing used thymocytes.

CDR3 sequence: CASSEAYRDRGRNSGNQPQHF. For the CDR3, the DNA is TGTGCCAGCAGTGAAGCCTACCGGGACAGGGGTCGGAACTCTGGCAATCAGCCCCAGCATTTT. V and J are TRBV2 and TRBJ1-5; 10 bases are shared with TRBD1. V gave up 0 bases and J gave up 2 bases; unmatched junction bases: 16. The length of the CDR3 is 21 residues. The germline gives CDR1 SNHLY, CDR2 FYNNEI.